This TCR beta chain was sequenced in a study of OX40 agonist ivuxolimab in advanced cancers. Findings and limits, study-wide: With doses of 0.1-3.0 mg/kg, partial responders showed among the lowest clonal expansion. What antigens the expanded peripheral T cells recognized was never established. CD4+ and CD8+ T cells in blood underwent clonal expansion by week 6 at 0.1 to 3.0 mg/kg.

CDR3 length: 14 residues. From germline, CDR1 is SGHNT and CDR2 YYREEE (reference sequence). With 4 bases removed from V and 2 bases from J, the gap between germline ends came to 13 bases. As concerns this clone: As yet, its antigen is unknown.

Enrollment shut out patients with autoimmune disease history or systemic immunosuppression. Clones were read by immunoSEQ multiplex PCR, and TCRdb kept only the in-frame ones, dropping some. The sample records about 58,000 clones, about 81% being singletons. Specimen: CD4+ or CD8+ T cells sorted from blood, collected in a trial of the OX40 agonist ivuxolimab. The chain employs TRBV5-4 and TRBJ2-7; D call uncertain. This clonotype originated in an adult with an advanced solid tumor such as melanoma, head and neck, liver or kidney cancer. The DNA for the CDR3 is TGTGCCAGCAGCCCGAGTGGGTCAGCCTACGAGCAGTACTTC. Protein sequence: CASSPSGSAYEQYF.